The 12 T cell receptor beta chains presented below share a single source sample, sequenced in a study of blood T cell repertoires in COVID-19. The data were produced by immunoSEQ multiplex PCR, yet TCRdb's version contains in-frame clones alone and is incomplete. Of about 220,000 clones listed, 75% to 85% are singletons. Sample: peripheral blood. These receptors were obtained from a woman in her 70s with acute or convalescent COVID-19.

The chain combines TRBV7-9 with TRBJ2-1, with 7 bases identical to TRBD1. V shed 1 base, J shed 0 bases, and the junction held 12 bases outside the gene matches. The germline V gene encodes CDR1 SEHNR and CDR2 FQNEAQ (reference sequence). This CDR3 has 19 residues. CDR3 in DNA: TGTGCCAGCAGCTTAGGGCTTTTGTCCACAGGGGACTCCTACAATGAGCAGTTCTTC. The encoded protein is CASSLGLLSTGDSYNEQFF.

The chain combines TRBV27 with TRBJ1-1; D not resolved. The CDR3 loop spans 12 amino acids. Trimming took off 7 bases at V and 5 bases at J, with 11 bases between the two ends. In germline, CDR1 is MNHEY, CDR2 SMNVEV (reference sequence). The CDR3 spells CASNSGGTEAFF. The CDR3 coding sequence is TGTGCCAGCAACTCAGGAGGAACTGAAGCTTTCTTT.

The chain employs TRBV7-2 and TRBJ1-5; 9 nucleotides agree with TRBD1. The trim removed 1 base at V and 7 bases at J, leaving 5 bases unmatched. Germline V gene sequence: CDR1 SGHTA, CDR2 FQGNSA. This CDR3 comprises 15 residues. Written as DNA, the CDR3 is TGTGCCAGCAGCTTAGTACAGGGGGCTGGGCAGCCCCAGCATTTT. Encoded protein: CASSLVQGAGQPQHF.

The V call is TRBV7-2, the J call TRBJ2-4; 7 bases map to TRBD2. The J segment lost 3 bases and the V segment lost 5 bases, leaving 4 bases of the junction unmatched. This CDR3 comprises 14 residues. Germline assignment: CDR1 SGHTA and CDR2 FQGNSA. The CDR3 nucleotides are TGTGCCAGCAGCCCCGCGGGGGACAAAAACATTCAGTACTTC. Protein sequence: CASSPAGDKNIQYF.

CDR3 protein: CASSTRQGRAEAFF. For the CDR3, the DNA is TGTGCCAGCAGCACCCGACAGGGGAGGGCTGAAGCTTTCTTT. The V gene is TRBV7-8, the J gene TRBJ1-1, with 8 positions matching TRBD1. This CDR3 comprises 14 residues. Germline assignment: CDR1 SGHVS and CDR2 FQNEAQ. J lost 6 bases, V lost 5 bases, and 8 bases had no gene match.

The chain carries TRBV6-2 or TRBV6-3 and TRBJ1-2; 7 bases line up with TRBD1. Per germline, CDR1 MNHEY and CDR2 SVGEGT. There are 14 residues in the CDR3. J lost 1 base, V lost 4 bases, and 3 bases had no gene match. CDR3 sequence (DNA): TGTGCCAGCAGTTGGGGACAGCTTAACTATGGCTACACCTTC. It is translated as CASSWGQLNYGYTF.

The chain links TRBV6-5 to TRBJ2-7, with D perhaps matching TRBD1 (6 bases). CDR1 and CDR2 (germline): MNHEY, SVGAGI. This CDR3 is built from 15 residues. V was cut by 6 bases and J by 0 bases, with 15 bases left in between. In DNA, the CDR3 is TGTGCCAGCAGATCCGGGACACAGAGCTCCTACGAGCAGTACTTC. It encodes CASRSGTQSSYEQYF.

This clone was detected only once. CDR3 sequence reads: CATSGTPYNQPQHF. CDR3 DNA sequence: TGTGCCACCTCTGGGACTCCTTACAATCAGCCCCAGCATTTT. The chain joins TRBV6-5 to TRBJ1-5; D is possibly TRBD1 (5 bases). V shed 10 bases and J shed 3 bases, with 16 bases lying between them. CDR1 and CDR2 from the germline V gene are MNHEY and SVGAGI. This CDR3 contains 14 residues.

Regarding this clone: Distinct nucleotide sequences in the sample also encode this CDR3. The chain is built from TRBV19 and TRBJ1-1; D ambiguous. The CDR3 covers 14 residues. Trimming removed 1 base at V and 1 base at J, with 7 bases between. CDR1 LNHDA and CDR2 SQIVND come from the germline V gene (reference sequence). The CDR3 protein is CASSIVGGNTEAFF. CDR3 bases: TGTGCCAGTAGTATAGTCGGCGGGAACACTGAAGCTTTCTTT. Looking up the rest from reference TRBV19 and TRBJ1-1 gives the full variable domain: DGGITQSPKYLFRKEGQNVTLSCEQNLNHDAMYWYRQDPGQGLRLIYYSQIVNDFQKGDIAEGYSVSREKKESFPLTVTSAQKNPTAFYLCASSIVGGNTEAFFGQGTRLTVV.

In its sample, this clone was seen once. The chain uses TRBV19 and TRBJ1-2; D is ambiguous. V was pared by 6 bases and J by 8 bases, with 16 bases between. CDR1 and CDR2 (germline): LNHDA, SQIVND (reference sequence). The CDR3 runs to 13 residues. The CDR3 region has the DNA TGTGCCAGTAGCCAAGTGAGGCGCGACGGCTACACCTTC. Translating gives CASSQVRRDGYTF.

This chain joins TRBV6-5 and TRBJ2-5; 12 bases are a match to TRBD2. V was pared by 4 bases and J by 1 base, with 4 bases of the junction left unmatched. This CDR3 is 16 amino acids long. The germline V gene has CDR1 MNHEY and CDR2 SVGAGI. The CDR3 loop is CASSSRLAGAQETQYF. DNA of the CDR3: TGTGCCAGCAGTTCAAGACTAGCGGGGGCCCAAGAGACCCAGTACTTC.

The CDR3 coding sequence is TGTGCCAGCAGACCCCTACAGGGCCTCGAGACCTACGAGCAGTACTTC. It translates to CASRPLQGLETYEQYF. The V and J genes are TRBV2 and TRBJ2-7; D perhaps matches TRBD1 (6 bases). The V gene lost 6 bases and the J gene lost 2 bases, with 20 bases spanning the gap. CDR1 is SNHLY and CDR2 is FYNNEI in the germline V gene. This CDR3 spans 16 amino acids.